The 31 T cell receptor beta chains below were found in one sample sequenced in a study of T cell changes during pregnancy in multiple sclerosis. TCRdb's copy holds only in-frame clones and misses some; the assay was immunoSEQ multiplex PCR. The sample lists fewer than 45,000 clones; 90% to 95% were seen once. Material: CD8+ T cells from peripheral blood mononuclear cells, obtained in the third trimester of pregnancy. Every receptor here comes from a female donor with multiple sclerosis, enrolled in a pregnancy study.

The chain combines TRBV29-1 with TRBJ1-1; no definite D call. The CDR3 is 13 residues long. V was cut by 5 bases and J by 8 bases, with 18 bases left in between. Germline V gene sequence: CDR1 SQVTM, CDR2 ANQGSEA. CDR3 amino acids: CSVPQRNRPEAFF. The CDR3, as DNA: TGCAGCGTTCCCCAACGGAACAGACCCGAAGCTTTCTTT.

V and J are TRBV4-1 and TRBJ2-7; D remains unclear. In germline, CDR1 is MGHRA, CDR2 YSYEKL. CDR3 length: 14 amino acids. Trimming shortened V by 3 bases and J by 1 base, and 10 bases separated the two germline ends. CDR3 sequence reads: CASSHPSGSYEQYF. The CDR3 region has the DNA TGCGCCAGCAGCCATCCATCGGGTTCCTACGAGCAGTACTTC.

The chain carries TRBV27 and TRBJ1-2; D is perhaps TRBD1 (6 bases). Germline CDR1 MNHEY, CDR2 SMNVEV (reference sequence). Between the trimmed V and J ends, which lost 7 bases and 4 bases, there was a span of 19 bases. CDR3 size: 15 residues. In nucleotides, the CDR3 is TGTGCCAGCACCACTGGTACAGGGCTTGGCTATGGCTACACCTTC. This encodes CASTTGTGLGYGYTF.

The rearrangement uses TRBV27 and TRBJ1-1, with D unresolved. CDR1 and CDR2 from the germline V gene are MNHEY and SMNVEV (reference sequence). Trimming cost V 0 bases and J 3 bases, with 8 bases left between them. CDR3 length: 14 residues. CDR3 bases: TGTGCCAGCAGTTTATCGGCCGGGGACACTGAAGCTTTCTTT. Protein sequence: CASSLSAGDTEAFF.

The chain recombines TRBV7-9 with TRBJ2-5, with 7 bases identical to TRBD2. V lost 4 bases to trimming and J lost 5 bases; unmatched junction nucleotides: 13. Germline CDR1 and CDR2: SEHNR and FQNEAQ (reference sequence). The CDR3 loop spans 16 amino acids. CDR3 sequence (DNA): TGTGCCAGCAGCTCCGCTAGCGGTTGGACGGCGGAGACCCAGTACTTC. The encoded protein is CASSSASGWTAETQYF.

This sequence joins TRBV19 and TRBJ2-7, with 10 bases matching TRBD1. The junction had 2 bases not matched to a gene; V was cut back by 4 bases and J by 2 bases. CDR1 and CDR2 from the germline V gene are LNHDA and SQIVND (reference sequence). This CDR3 has 14 amino acids. The chain's CDR3 is CASSTGQGAYEQYF. The CDR3 region has the DNA TGTGCCAGTAGTACCGGACAGGGGGCCTACGAGCAGTACTTC.

For the CDR3, the DNA is TGTGCCAGCAGCCAAGAAGGTGGGGGGATCTACGAGCAGTACTTC. This gives the protein CASSQEGGGIYEQYF. The chain employs TRBV4-2 and TRBJ2-7; D perhaps matches TRBD2 (6 bases). The CDR3 extends over 15 amino acids. Looked up from germline, CDR1 is LGHNA and CDR2 is YNFKEQ. The V and J ends lost 0 bases and 3 bases respectively, with 12 bases between them.

This clone was seen a single time. The V gene is TRBV6-1, the J gene TRBJ2-7, with 8 bases that match TRBD2. The V and J ends lost 2 bases and 0 bases, in that order; junction bases with no gene match: 0. The CDR3 length is 14 residues. Per germline, CDR1 MNHNS and CDR2 SASEGT. The CDR3 DNA reads as TGTGCCAGCAGTGAAAGCGGGAGCTCCTACGAGCAGTACTTC. Amino acids: CASSESGSSYEQYF.

The J gene is TRBJ2-1, the V gene TRBV28; TRBD2 matches at 12 bases. V lost 4 bases to trimming and J lost 4 bases; unmatched junction nucleotides: 17. The CDR3 length is 20 residues. Germline-derived CDR1 and CDR2 are MDHEN and SYDVKM. This CDR3 is CASSSLLTSGRMGLYNEQFF. Here the CDR3 DNA reads TGTGCCAGCAGTTCCCTTCTGACTAGCGGGAGAATGGGTTTATACAATGAGCAGTTCTTC.

For the CDR3, the DNA is TGCGCCAGCAGCCAAGTATCGGGACTGTCCAAAAACATTCAGTACTTC. Protein: CASSQVSGLSKNIQYF. This chain uses TRBV4-3 with TRBJ2-4, with D possibly being TRBD2 (6 bases). This CDR3 comprises 16 residues. CDR1 is LGHNA, CDR2 YSLEER, per germline. V was trimmed by 1 base and J by 2 bases, leaving 12 bases between them.

The chain uses TRBV2 and TRBJ2-5, with a possible D match to TRBD2 (6 bases). V shed 10 bases and J shed 5 bases, with 20 bases lying between them. The length of the CDR3 is 14 residues. The germline CDR1 and CDR2 sequences are SNHLY and FYNNEI. The DNA for the CDR3 is TGTGCCACGAGATCCGGAGGGGCCGGGGAGACCCAGTACTTC. Translated: CATRSGGAGETQYF.

J is TRBJ2-1 and V is TRBV4-3; TRBD2 aligns across 7 bases. V dropped 0 bases and J dropped 6; count of bases not matched to a gene: 8. The CDR3 has 16 amino acids. The V gene's germline CDR1 is LGHNA and CDR2 YSLEER. DNA of the CDR3: TGCGCCAGCAGCCAAGAAACCCTAGCGGTCCTCAATGAGCAGTTCTTC. As protein: CASSQETLAVLNEQFF.

The chain recombines TRBV19 with TRBJ2-7; D possibly corresponds to TRBD2 (6 bases). Germline V gene data show CDR1 as LNHDA and CDR2 as SQIVND (reference sequence). Trimming cost V 7 bases and J 1 base, with 14 bases left between them. CDR3 length: 14 residues. CDR3 sequence reads: CASTPFGGSYEQYF. DNA for the CDR3: TGTGCCAGTACCCCGTTCGGGGGATCCTACGAGCAGTACTTC.

The chain recombines TRBV28 with TRBJ2-5; the D gene is possibly TRBD2 (5 bases). The V gene lost 7 bases and the J gene lost 2 bases, with 20 bases spanning the gap. CDR3 size: 16 residues. CDR1 is MDHEN and CDR2 is SYDVKM in the germline V gene. CDR3 residues: CASTSPTGYHQETQYF. DNA for the CDR3: TGTGCCAGCACCTCACCAACGGGGTACCATCAAGAGACCCAGTACTTC.

V gene TRBV15 combines with J gene TRBJ2-1, with 10 bases matching TRBD2. The germline gives CDR1 LNHNV, CDR2 YYDKDF (reference sequence). V lost 1 base to trimming and J lost 4 bases; unmatched junction nucleotides: 1. The CDR3 has 15 amino acids. The CDR3, as DNA: TGTGCCACCAGCAGAGCTAGCGGGGGATACAATGAGCAGTTCTTC. Residues: CATSRASGGYNEQFF.

In the case of this clone: At one boundary the junction diverges from the germline segment, which might be a read error. The V call is TRBV9, the J call TRBJ2-7; perhaps TRBD2 as D (6 bases). The CDR3 loop spans 16 amino acids. Germline V gene sequence: CDR1 SGDLS, CDR2 YYNGEE. CDR3 coding DNA: TGTGCCAGCAGTGTAGGAGGCCGGGACTGGACCTACGAGCAGTACTTC. This codes for CASSVGGRDWTYEQYF.

The J gene is TRBJ2-2, the V gene TRBV7-6, with 12 bases identical to TRBD2. The trim removed 3 bases at V and 4 bases at J, leaving 3 bases unmatched. Germline loops: CDR1 SGHVS, CDR2 FNYEAQ. The CDR3 is made up of 16 amino acids. CDR3 residues: CASSFGLAGSTGELFF. The CDR3 DNA reads TGTGCCAGCAGCTTTGGACTAGCGGGAAGCACCGGGGAGCTGTTTTTT. The full variable domain, its missing parts supplied by reference TRBV7-6 and TRBJ2-2, is GAGVSQSPRYKVTKRGQDVALRCDPISGHVSLYWYRQALGQGPEFLTYFNYEAQQDKSGLPNDRFSAERPEGSISTLTIQRTEQRDSAMYRCASSFGLAGSTGELFFGEGSRLTVL.

The chain joins TRBV27 to TRBJ2-2; the D gene is possibly TRBD2 (5 bases). The CDR3 totals 11 residues. V was clipped by 7 bases and J by 6 bases, with 6 bases between them. Germline assignment: CDR1 MNHEY and CDR2 SMNVEV (reference sequence). As DNA, the CDR3 is TGTGCCAGCATGAGGGCCGGGGAGCTGTTTTTT. As protein: CASMRAGELFF.

In its sample, this clone was seen once. The rearrangement joins TRBV27 to TRBJ1-1; possibly TRBD1 for D (5 bases). Germline V gene sequence: CDR1 MNHEY, CDR2 SMNVEV (reference sequence). The CDR3 length is 14 residues. V was pared by 5 bases and J by 4 bases, with 14 bases between. CDR3 region: CASSPPGVGTEAFF. The CDR3 bases are TGTGCCAGCAGTCCACCGGGGGTCGGCACTGAAGCTTTCTTT.

This rearrangement joins TRBV27 to TRBJ2-3; D may be TRBD1 (7 bases). CDR1 is MNHEY and CDR2 is SMNVEV in the germline V gene (reference sequence). With 8 bases removed from V and 5 bases from J, the gap between germline ends came to 14 bases. CDR3 length: 13 amino acids. The CDR3 reads CASAGGPGDTQYF. The CDR3 DNA is TGTGCCAGCGCAGGGGGGCCTGGAGATACGCAGTATTTT.

This chain connects TRBV28 to TRBJ2-3; D possibly corresponds to TRBD2 (6 bases). The CDR3 loop spans 13 amino acids. The V end was cut by 6 bases, the J end by 4 bases, with 11 bases between. Germline CDR1 and CDR2: MDHEN and SYDVKM. The CDR3: CASSPDYSDTQYF. The CDR3 bases are TGTGCCAGCAGCCCGGACTACTCAGATACGCAGTATTTT. Full variable domain (outside the CDR3, taken from reference TRBV28 and TRBJ2-3): DVKVTQSSRYLVKRTGEKVFLECVQDMDHENMFWYRQDPGLGLRLIYFSYDVKMKEKGDIPEGYSVSREKKERFSLILESASTNQTSMYLCASSPDYSDTQYFGPGTRLTVL.

The chain carries TRBV19 and TRBJ2-3; 8 bases match TRBD2. With V trimmed by 8 bases and J by 0 bases, 10 bases remained unmatched. The CDR3 length is 16 residues. In germline, CDR1 is LNHDA, CDR2 SQIVND (reference sequence). The CDR3 is CASSTGWTSSTDTQYF. CDR3 nucleotide sequence: TGTGCCAGTTCTACCGGATGGACTAGCAGCACAGATACGCAGTATTTT.

CDR3 protein: CASSGYLGTSGGDTQYF. The CDR3 nucleotides are TGCGCCAGCAGCGGATACCTCGGGACTAGCGGGGGGGATACGCAGTATTTT. J is TRBJ2-3 and V is TRBV5-1, with 15 bases matching TRBD2. The ends lost 4 bases at V and 6 bases at J; junction bases unmatched: 9. This CDR3 has 17 amino acids. Germline CDR1 and CDR2: SGHRS and YFSETQ.

The rearrangement links TRBV27 to TRBJ2-5; 9 bases match TRBD2. V shed 2 bases, J shed 2 bases, and the junction held 3 bases outside the gene matches. Germline CDR1 reads MNHEY; CDR2 reads SMNVEV (reference sequence). The CDR3 length is 15 residues. CDR3 region: CASSLLAGIQETQYF. CDR3 nucleotide sequence: TGTGCCAGCAGTTTACTAGCGGGGATTCAAGAGACCCAGTACTTC.

This chain joins TRBV15 and TRBJ2-2; D call uncertain. The CDR3 extends over 14 amino acids. Trimming left V 6 bases short and J 6 bases short, with 14 bases between. Germline V gives CDR1 LNHNV, CDR2 YYDKDF (reference sequence). Here the CDR3 DNA reads TGTGCCACCAGTTCCAGCGACTTCCCCGGGGAGCTGTTTTTT. Its protein product is CATSSSDFPGELFF.

The genes are TRBV28 and TRBJ2-3; D is perhaps TRBD2 (5 bases). Between the trimmed V and J ends, which lost 1 base and 1 base, there was a span of 15 bases. The length of the CDR3 is 17 residues. CDR1 is MDHEN and CDR2 is SYDVKM in the germline V gene. DNA for the CDR3: TGTGCCAGCAGTTTATCACCTAGCTTACCTGGCACAGATACGCAGTATTTT. Its protein product is CASSLSPSLPGTDTQYF.

This sequence joins TRBV15 and TRBJ1-2; D is unresolved. The germline V gene encodes CDR1 LNHNV and CDR2 YYDKDF (reference sequence). Trimming left V 0 bases short and J 6 bases short, with 17 bases between. There are 16 residues in the CDR3. The DNA of the CDR3 is TGTGCCACCAGCAGAGATGCGGCCTGGGAGGCAGATGGCTACACCTTC. Translation: CATSRDAAWEADGYTF.

The chain couples TRBV5-1 to TRBJ2-7; 7 nucleotides agree with TRBD2. CDR3 length: 13 residues. V shed 5 bases and J 6 bases; nucleotides not matched to a gene: 8. Germline lookup yields CDR1 SGHRS and CDR2 YFSETQ. The CDR3 reads CASRSTSAAEQYF. In DNA form, the CDR3 reads TGCGCCAGCAGATCCACTAGCGCCGCCGAGCAGTACTTC.

The CDR3 spells CASSHSGEQFF. The CDR3 nucleotides are TGTGCCAGCAGTCATTCGGGTGAGCAGTTCTTC. V is TRBV11-2 and J is TRBJ2-1; D not resolved. This CDR3 region has 11 residues. Germline V CDR1 and CDR2: SGHAT, FQNNGV. V dropped 6 bases and J dropped 9 bases, with 9 bases sitting between them.

The chain links TRBV10-1 to TRBJ1-1; possibly TRBD1 for D (5 bases). The V and J ends lost 6 bases and 4 bases respectively, with 21 bases between them. CDR3 length equals 16 residues. Germline CDR1 and CDR2: WNHNN and SYGVQD (reference sequence). In DNA form, the CDR3 reads TGCGCCAGCAGACTCGCGCGCGGGACGAAAGGCACTGAAGCTTTCTTT. Its translation: CASRLARGTKGTEAFF.

CDR3: CASSLRGSDQYF. The CDR3 DNA reads as TGTGCCAGCAGCTTGAGAGGGAGTGACCAGTACTTC. V gene TRBV28 combines with J gene TRBJ2-5, with D possibly being TRBD2 (5 bases). Germline CDR1 reads MDHEN; CDR2 reads SYDVKM. The CDR3 loop spans 12 amino acids. Trimming removed 6 bases at V and 10 bases at J, with 15 bases between.